The table lists the clone carrying this TCR beta chain with many counts. One entry per CDR3 protein, called by TCRdb with MiXCR from the 5' RACE reads. The sample records about 500,000 distinct CDR3 sequences, roughly an eighth being singletons. The source of the sample is a study of identical twins. Per germline, CDR1 SGHRS and CDR2 YFSETQ. The V end lost 4 bases, the J end lost 1 base, and 5 bases lay between the germline ends. The CDR3 spans 13 residues. These data were also reused for a study on yellow fever vaccine responses in identical twins.

Material: CD4+ T cells sorted from blood. The chain employs TRBV5-1 and TRBJ2-2; D gene uncertain. The TCR sequence derives from a woman aged 18-35 years in good health. CDR3 sequence (DNA): TGCGCCAGCAGCAGTCAGAACACCGGGGAGCTGTTTTTT. Protein sequence: CASSSQNTGELFF.